The 26 T cell receptor beta chains in this list originate from one sample, sequenced in a study of monozygotic twins with cystic fibrosis. Sequenced by immunoSEQ multiplex PCR; TCRdb stores in-frame clones only, minus some. The table lists some 15,000 clones, more than 75% of them singletons. Sequenced sample: blood. These receptors originate from a boy aged 5-17 years with cystic fibrosis.

The table lists this clone with a few counts. This chain connects TRBV4-1 to TRBJ2-1; TRBD2 aligns across 11 bases. The CDR3 sequence is 15 residues long. Unmatched junction bases numbered 3, after V lost 3 bases and J lost 5 bases. Germline V lookup: CDR1 MGHRA, CDR2 YSYEKL. CDR3 protein: CASSQLAGGNNEQFF. The CDR3 nucleotides read TGCGCCAGCAGCCAGTTAGCGGGAGGGAACAATGAGCAGTTCTTC.

This clone was counted once. The chain recombines TRBV5-5 with TRBJ2-7, with TRBD1 as a possible D gene (5 bases). Between the trimmed V and J ends, which lost 5 bases and 0 bases, there was a span of 18 bases. Germline values: CDR1 SGHKS, CDR2 YYEKEE (reference sequence). The CDR3 is 16 residues long. In nucleotides, the CDR3 is TGTGCCAGCAGTAGGTGGGGCGGTACGAGCTCCTACGAGCAGTACTTC. Encoded protein: CASSRWGGTSSYEQYF.

The rearrangement joins TRBV5-6 to TRBJ2-5; D perhaps matches TRBD1 (6 bases). Trimming shortened V by 4 bases and J by 7 bases, and 32 bases separated the two germline ends. This CDR3 region has 19 residues. Germline CDR1 and CDR2: SGHDT and YYEEEE. The CDR3 region has the DNA TGTGCCAGCAGCCCCCTCGGAGGCACCCAAACAGGGCCCATCGGGACCCAGTACTTC. Amino acid sequence: CASSPLGGTQTGPIGTQYF.

This chain uses TRBV9 with TRBJ2-3; D possibly matches TRBD1 or TRBD2 (5 bases each). V lost 3 bases and J 4 bases, leaving 12 bases between the germline ends. Per the germline V gene, CDR1 is SGDLS and CDR2 is YYNGEE. CDR3 length: 14 residues. The CDR3 here is CASSAVLGADTQYF. The CDR3 DNA reads TGTGCCAGCAGCGCAGTACTGGGGGCAGATACGCAGTATTTT.

J is TRBJ1-2 and V is TRBV11-2; perhaps TRBD1 as D (5 bases). The germline gives CDR1 SGHAT, CDR2 FQNNGV. The CDR3 spans 15 residues. V lost 2 bases, J lost 3 bases, and 13 bases lay in between. As DNA, the CDR3 is TGTGCCAGCAGCTTAAGAGGGGCAGGAGACTATGGCTACACCTTC. Translated, it gives CASSLRGAGDYGYTF.

The rearrangement uses TRBV10-3 and TRBJ2-1; TRBD2 matches at 9 bases. Looked up from germline, CDR1 is ENHRY and CDR2 is SYGVKD. The CDR3 covers 17 residues. With V trimmed by 0 bases and J by 6 bases, 9 bases remained unmatched. CDR3 sequence reads: CAISESRASGDFNEQFF. CDR3 DNA: TGTGCCATCAGTGAGTCTCGGGCTAGCGGGGATTTCAATGAGCAGTTCTTC.

V usage is TRBV5-7 and J usage is TRBJ2-7, with 7 bases identical to TRBD2. TRBV5-7 is an ORF, and what it does is uncertain. There are 19 residues in the CDR3. V lost 3 bases, J lost 1 base, and 19 bases stayed unmatched. CDR3: CASSYVTSLLPPRSYEQYF. The CDR3 bases are TGTGCCAGCAGCTATGTGACTAGCCTGTTACCCCCCAGATCCTACGAGCAGTACTTC.

This clone was counted once. The chain links TRBV28 to TRBJ1-5; D unresolved. Trimming removed 6 bases from V and 9 bases from J, with 15 bases in between. Germline lookup yields CDR1 MDHEN and CDR2 SYDVKM. CDR3 length: 13 amino acids. The CDR3 DNA reads as TGTGCCAGCAGCCTAAAGCCGGAATGGCCCCAGCATTTT. This encodes CASSLKPEWPQHF. Full variable domain (rest looked up from reference TRBV28 and TRBJ1-5): DVKVTQSSRYLVKRTGEKVFLECVQDMDHENMFWYRQDPGLGLRLIYFSYDVKMKEKGDIPEGYSVSREKKERFSLILESASTNQTSMYLCASSLKPEWPQHFGDGTRLSIL.

The rearrangement joins TRBV2 to TRBJ2-7; D is perhaps TRBD1 (5 bases). The CDR3 sequence is 14 residues long. The V end was cut by 5 bases, the J end by 2 bases, with 13 bases between. Germline loops: CDR1 SNHLY, CDR2 FYNNEI. DNA of the CDR3: TGTGCCAGCAGTCTCAGGGCAGCCACCTACGAGCAGTACTTC. This sequence encodes CASSLRAATYEQYF.

This chain connects TRBV2 to TRBJ2-3; 9 bases are a match to TRBD2. The length of the CDR3 is 16 residues. Germline CDR1 and CDR2: SNHLY and FYNNEI. V lost 4 bases and J lost 3; bases outside the gene matches: 8. The CDR3 DNA reads TGTGCCAGCAGTGGGGCCCCAGCGGGAGGAACAGATACGCAGTATTTT. It codes for CASSGAPAGGTDTQYF.

This chain connects TRBV25-1 to TRBJ1-4, with a tentative D call TRBD1 (5 bases). Per the germline V gene, CDR1 is MGHDK and CDR2 is SYGVNS. The CDR3 is made up of 17 amino acids. Trimming shortened V by 6 bases and J by 0 bases, and 17 bases separated the two germline ends. CDR3 sequence (DNA): TGTGCCAGCAGCGTCTCTCGACAGATAACAACTAATGAAAAACTGTTTTTT. Translated, it gives CASSVSRQITTNEKLFF.

The genes are TRBV15 and TRBJ1-1; possible D gene TRBD1, 6 bases. V lost 6 bases and J 4 bases, leaving 12 bases between the germline ends. Germline V gives CDR1 LNHNV, CDR2 YYDKDF (reference sequence). The CDR3 runs to 13 residues. The CDR3 here is CATRMGGGTEAFF. CDR3 nucleotide sequence: TGTGCCACCAGGATGGGGGGCGGCACTGAAGCTTTCTTT.

The V call is TRBV5-6, the J call TRBJ2-5; a possible D gene is TRBD1 (5 bases). Trimming shortened V by 3 bases and J by 3 bases, and 18 bases separated the two germline ends. The length of the CDR3 is 16 residues. CDR1 SGHDT and CDR2 YYEEEE come from the germline V gene. As DNA, the CDR3 is TGTGCCAGCAGCTGGTATGACAGAGACGTGGAAGAGACCCAGTACTTC. Protein sequence: CASSWYDRDVEETQYF.

The V gene is TRBV18, the J gene TRBJ1-1; D remains unclear. This CDR3 spans 14 amino acids. V lost 3 bases and J 0 bases, leaving 8 bases between the germline ends. Germline V gives CDR1 KGHSH, CDR2 LQKENI. DNA for the CDR3: TGTGCCAGCTCACCCGCGGGCCTGAACACTGAAGCTTTCTTT. Translated: CASSPAGLNTEAFF.

CDR3 sequence: CAWSLGLARNEQYF. CDR3 nucleotide sequence: TGTGCCTGGAGTTTAGGACTAGCCAGGAACGAGCAGTACTTC. V and J are TRBV30 and TRBJ2-7, with 8 bases identical to TRBD2. This CDR3 contains 14 residues. V lost 2 bases to trimming and J lost 5 bases; unmatched junction nucleotides: 8. The V gene's germline CDR1 is GTSNPN and CDR2 SVGIG (reference sequence).

The chain carries TRBV5-6 and TRBJ2-5; 7 bases map to TRBD1. The CDR3 loop spans 16 amino acids. Germline V lookup: CDR1 SGHDT, CDR2 YYEEEE. Trimming at V came to 4 bases and at J to 1 base, leaving 10 bases not matched to a gene. The CDR3 bases are TGTGCCAGCAGCAAGAAGGGGGCCCTGCTCCAAGAGACCCAGTACTTC. Translated: CASSKKGALLQETQYF.

The V gene is TRBV28, the J gene TRBJ2-7; 8 bases line up with TRBD2. Germline V lookup: CDR1 MDHEN, CDR2 SYDVKM. J lost 3 bases, V lost 4 bases, and 11 bases had no gene match. This CDR3 region has 16 residues. CDR3 sequence (DNA): TGTGCCAGCAGTTCCCCCCGGACTAGCCCCCGCTACGAGCAGTACTTC. Translation: CASSSPRTSPRYEQYF.

The chain links TRBV2 to TRBJ2-4; no reliable D call. CDR1 and CDR2 (germline): SNHLY, FYNNEI. V was pared by 6 bases and J by 0 bases, with 9 bases between. The CDR3 sequence is 14 residues long. CDR3 region: CASSAFIAKNIQYF. The CDR3 bases are TGTGCCAGCAGCGCATTTATAGCCAAAAACATTCAGTACTTC. Based on the CDR3 plus reference TRBV2 and TRBJ2-4, the full variable domain is EPEVTQTPSHQVTQMGQEVILRCVPISNHLYFYWYRQILGQKVEFLVSFYNNEISEKSEIFDDQFSVERPDGSNFTLKIRSTKLEDSAMYFCASSAFIAKNIQYFGAGTRLSVL.

The V call is TRBV11-2, the J call TRBJ1-4; D remains ambiguous. The V end lost 4 bases, the J end lost 10 bases, and 16 bases lay between the germline ends. Per the germline V gene, CDR1 is SGHAT and CDR2 is FQNNGV. The CDR3 is 14 residues long. CDR3 loop: CASSSIGLRGKLFF. CDR3 nucleotides: TGTGCCAGCAGCTCGATAGGACTACGGGGAAAACTGTTTTTT.

The rearrangement links TRBV7-2 to TRBJ2-1; D could derive from TRBD1 or TRBD2 (6 bases each). This CDR3 comprises 15 residues. Looked up from germline, CDR1 is SGHTA and CDR2 is FQGNSA. The germline V and J ends were trimmed by 5 bases and 8 bases, with 19 bases remaining between them. CDR3 in amino acids: CASSLEPGAQDEQFF. The CDR3 DNA follows: TGTGCCAGCAGCCTTGAACCGGGGGCCCAGGATGAGCAGTTCTTC. Variable domain in full (rest from reference TRBV7-2 and TRBJ2-1): GAGVSQSPSNKVTEKGKDVELRCDPISGHTALYWYRQSLGQGLEFLIYFQGNSAPDKSGLPSDRFSAERTGGSVSTLTIQRTQQEDSAVYLCASSLEPGAQDEQFFGPGTRLTVL.

The gene calls are TRBV30 and TRBJ2-5; a possible D gene is TRBD1 (5 bases). CDR1 GTSNPN and CDR2 SVGIG come from the germline V gene (reference sequence). V dropped 0 bases and J dropped 4 bases, with 15 bases sitting between them. CDR3 length: 15 amino acids. The CDR3 nucleotides are TGTGCCTGGAGTGTACTCCAGGGTAGCCTAGAGACCCAGTACTTC. Residues: CAWSVLQGSLETQYF.

The chain uses TRBV15 and TRBJ1-2, with no clear D. This CDR3 region has 15 residues. V dropped 3 bases and J dropped 6 bases, with 17 bases sitting between them. The germline V gene has CDR1 LNHNV and CDR2 YYDKDF (reference sequence). As DNA, the CDR3 is TGTGCCACCAGCAGGTCGTTTACTGGAAAGAATGGCTACACCTTC. Encoded protein: CATSRSFTGKNGYTF.

The chain is built from TRBV6-4 and TRBJ2-6, with 7 positions matching TRBD1. The germline gives CDR1 MRHNA, CDR2 SNTAGT. This CDR3 has 16 amino acids. V shed 3 bases, J shed 0 bases, and the junction held 2 bases outside the gene matches. CDR3: CASSEGQSSGANVLTF. The DNA for the CDR3 is TGTGCCAGCAGTGAGGGACAGAGCTCTGGGGCCAACGTCCTGACTTTC.

The rearrangement uses TRBV30 and TRBJ2-7; 11 bases map to TRBD2. Germline assignment: CDR1 GTSNPN and CDR2 SVGIG (reference sequence). J was trimmed by 7 bases and V by 2 bases; bases with no gene match: 16. This CDR3 comprises 17 residues. CDR3 in amino acids: CAWSSPNASGRLDEQYF. CDR3 sequence (DNA): TGTGCCTGGAGTTCTCCCAACGCTAGCGGGAGGCTCGATGAGCAGTACTTC.

The V and J genes are TRBV2 and TRBJ2-4, with 7 bases fitting TRBD1. From germline, CDR1 is SNHLY and CDR2 FYNNEI. V lost 8 bases, J lost 6 bases, and 7 bases stayed unmatched. The CDR3 extends over 13 amino acids. CDR3 DNA: TGTGCCAGCTCCAAGTCAGGGGGAAACATTCAGTACTTC. Its protein product is CASSKSGGNIQYF.

The chain combines TRBV28 with TRBJ2-7; TRBD1 might be the D (6 bases). CDR1 MDHEN and CDR2 SYDVKM come from the germline V gene. The CDR3 is 13 amino acids. V lost 4 bases and J 7 bases, leaving 14 bases between the germline ends. As DNA, the CDR3 is TGTGCCAGCAGTTCCCAGGGGTGGGAGGAGCAGTACTTC. It translates to CASSSQGWEEQYF.